A selection of T cell receptor beta chains follows, all from one sample in a study of monozygotic twins with inflammatory bowel disease. Each CDR3 protein gets one entry in TCRdb, which reprocessed the 5' RACE reads and gives no DNA. This table lists approximately 200,000 distinct CDR3 sequences. The material sequenced was blood. These receptors originate from a human donor with ulcerative colitis or Crohn's disease, or a healthy co-twin of an affected twin (not recorded which). Both conserved end residues are part of each CDR3. Each record gives: V gene, J gene, CDR3 protein.

v_call: TRBV7-2
j_call: TRBJ2-1
cdr3_aa: CASSHTGATYNEQFF

v_call: TRBV10-3
j_call: TRBJ2-2
cdr3_aa: CAISEGAGSNTGELFF

v_call: TRBV7-9
j_call: TRBJ1-5
cdr3_aa: CASSLSAGYNQPQHF

v_call: TRBV12-3/TRBV12-4
j_call: TRBJ2-3
cdr3_aa: CASSRSLTSGSTDTQYF

v_call: TRBV7-2
j_call: TRBJ2-4
cdr3_aa: CASSLRLAGGPYPKNIQYF

v_call: TRBV7-2
j_call: TRBJ2-7
cdr3_aa: CASSLAMTVSYEQYF

v_call: TRBV7-9
j_call: TRBJ1-1
cdr3_aa: CASSSPRDSLNTEAFF

v_call: TRBV7-8
j_call: TRBJ1-4
cdr3_aa: CASSLRGGTEKLFF

v_call: TRBV11-2
j_call: TRBJ1-5
cdr3_aa: CASSQDSNQPQHF

v_call: TRBV4-1
j_call: TRBJ2-2
cdr3_aa: CASKGANTGELFF

v_call: TRBV7-2
j_call: TRBJ2-7
cdr3_aa: CASSLVAGPYEQYF

v_call: TRBV6-5
j_call: TRBJ1-5
cdr3_aa: CASSYGTDQPQHF

v_call: TRBV29-1
j_call: TRBJ2-5
cdr3_aa: CSVARDVEETQYF

v_call: TRBV20-1
j_call: TRBJ1-3
cdr3_aa: CSATDPGGGNTIYF